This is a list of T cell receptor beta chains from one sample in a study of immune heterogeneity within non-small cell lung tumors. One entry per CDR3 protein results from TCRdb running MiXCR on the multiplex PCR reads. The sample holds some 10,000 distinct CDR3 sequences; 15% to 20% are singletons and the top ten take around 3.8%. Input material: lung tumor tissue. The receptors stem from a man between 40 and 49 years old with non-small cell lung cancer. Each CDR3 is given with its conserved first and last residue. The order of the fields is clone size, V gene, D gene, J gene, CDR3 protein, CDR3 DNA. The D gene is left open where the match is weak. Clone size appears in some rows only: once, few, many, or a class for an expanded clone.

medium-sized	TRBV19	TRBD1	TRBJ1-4	CASREGQGFNEKLFF	TGTGCCAGTAGAGAAGGACAGGGATTTAATGAAAAACTGTTTTTT
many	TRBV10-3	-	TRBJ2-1	CALSGGAYNEQFF	TGTGCCCTCTCGGGGGGCGCCTACAATGAGCAGTTCTTC
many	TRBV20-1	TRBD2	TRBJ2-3	CSARDGGAQYF	TGCAGTGCTAGAGATGGGGGGGCGCAGTATTTT
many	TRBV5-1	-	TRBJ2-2	CASSRFRANTGELFF	TGCGCCAGCAGTCGGTTCAGGGCGAACACCGGGGAGCTGTTTTTT
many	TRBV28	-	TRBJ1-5	CASSLLRGWTQHF	TGTGCCAGCAGTTTATTGAGGGGATGGACCCAGCATTTT
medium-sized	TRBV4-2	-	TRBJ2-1	CASTQRLSSYNEQFF	TGTGCCAGCACCCAGCGGTTAAGCTCCTACAATGAGCAGTTCTTC
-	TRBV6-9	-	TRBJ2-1	CASSYSDNIDEQFF	TGTGCCAGCAGCTACAGTGACAACATCGATGAGCAGTTCTTC
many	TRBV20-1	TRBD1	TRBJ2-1	CSSRTGGLNEQFF	TGCAGTTCGAGGACAGGGGGGTTGAATGAGCAGTTCTTC
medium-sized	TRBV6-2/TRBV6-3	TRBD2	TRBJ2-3	CASSHTGTSGRESVDTQYF	TGTGCCAGCAGTCACACCGGGACTAGCGGGAGAGAGTCCGTTGATACGCAGTATTTT
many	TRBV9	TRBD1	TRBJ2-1	CASSVGSGTGGFRSSYNEQFF	TGTGCCAGCAGCGTAGGTTCGGGGACAGGGGGCTTCCGGAGCTCCTACAATGAGCAGTTCTTC
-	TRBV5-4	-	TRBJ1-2	CASSLDNYCYTF	TGTGCCAGCAGCTTGGACAACTATTGCTACACCTTC
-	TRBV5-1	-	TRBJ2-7	CASSPGLVRPYEQYF	TGCGCCAGCAGCCCCGGGTTGGTCAGACCCTACGAGCAGTACTTC
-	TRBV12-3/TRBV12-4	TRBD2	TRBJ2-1	CAGRLTSGRSNEQFF	TGTGCCGGCAGGCTGACTAGCGGGAGAAGCAATGAGCAGTTCTTC
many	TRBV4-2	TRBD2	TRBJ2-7	CASSQRVLAGGTEQYF	TGTGCCAGCAGCCAACGAGTTCTAGCGGGGGGGACCGAGCAGTACTTC
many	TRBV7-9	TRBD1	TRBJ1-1	CASSLEGTVNTEAFF	TGTGCCAGCAGCTTAGAGGGGACAGTGAACACTGAAGCTTTCTTT
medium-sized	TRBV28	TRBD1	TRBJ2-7	CASTTSWDSYEQYF	TGTGCCAGCACCACATCCTGGGACAGTTACGAGCAGTACTTC
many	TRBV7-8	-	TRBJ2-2	CASSLEQGFGELFF	TGTGCCAGCAGCTTAGAGCAGGGGTTCGGGGAGCTGTTTTTT
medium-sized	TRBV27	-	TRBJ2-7	CASRNRYEQYF	TGTGCCAGCAGGAATCGCTACGAGCAGTACTTC
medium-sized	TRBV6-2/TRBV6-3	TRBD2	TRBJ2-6	CASSTLVWLADSGANVLTF	TGTGCCAGCAGCACTTTGGTTTGGCTAGCGGATTCTGGGGCCAACGTCCTGACTTTC
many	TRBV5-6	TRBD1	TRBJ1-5	CASSFRSGQLISRPHF	TGTGCCAGCAGCTTCCGTTCGGGACAGCTAATTAGTCGTCCGCATTTT
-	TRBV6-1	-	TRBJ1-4	CASTGRVNEKLFF	TGTGCCAGCACTGGCAGGGTGAATGAAAAACTGTTTTTT
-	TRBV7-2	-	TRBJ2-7	CASSRNRDYEQYF	TGTGCCAGCAGCCGTAACAGGGATTACGAGCAGTACTTC
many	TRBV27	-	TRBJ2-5	CASSLSSSWTRETQYF	TGTGCCAGCAGTTTATCGTCGAGTTGGACACGGGAGACCCAGTACTTC
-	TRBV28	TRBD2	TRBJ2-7	CASSLAGVIHGQYF	TGTGCCAGCAGTTTAGCGGGAGTGATCCACGGGCAGTACTTC
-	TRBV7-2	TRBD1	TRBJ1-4	CASSPDRGGEKLFF	TGTGCCAGCAGCCCAGACAGGGGGGGCGAAAAACTGTTTTTT
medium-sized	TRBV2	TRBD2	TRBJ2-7	CASSDGLASYEQYF	TGTGCCAGCAGTGACGGACTAGCGAGCTACGAGCAGTACTTC
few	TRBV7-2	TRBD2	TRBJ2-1	CASSLSGLAVIGQFF	TGTGCCAGCAGCTTATCGGGGCTAGCGGTTATCGGGCAGTTCTTC
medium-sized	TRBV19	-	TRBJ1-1	CASIDINRWNTEAFF	TGTGCCAGTATCGATATAAACCGATGGAACACTGAAGCTTTCTTT
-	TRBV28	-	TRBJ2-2	CAIRGGTGELFF	TGTGCCATTAGAGGGGGAACCGGGGAGCTGTTTTTT
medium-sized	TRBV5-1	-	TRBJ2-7	CASSSEAGTPSYEQYF	TGCGCCAGCAGCTCCGAAGCCGGGACTCCCAGCTACGAGCAGTACTTC
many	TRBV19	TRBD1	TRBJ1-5	CASSIGWDRSSPQHF	TGTGCCAGTAGTATAGGTTGGGACAGGTCCTCGCCCCAGCATTTT
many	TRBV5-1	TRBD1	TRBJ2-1	CASSLTGLSYNEQFF	TGCGCCAGCAGCCTGACAGGGCTCTCCTACAATGAGCAGTTCTTC
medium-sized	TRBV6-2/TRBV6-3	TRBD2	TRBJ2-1	CASSETLPGLADNEQFF	TGTGCCAGCAGTGAAACTCTACCGGGACTAGCCGACAATGAGCAGTTCTTC
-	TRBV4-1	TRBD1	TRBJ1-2	CASGQGQGIAVGGYTF	TGCGCCAGCGGCCAGGGACAGGGTATAGCTGTGGGTGGGTACACCTTC
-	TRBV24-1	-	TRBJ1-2	CATSGGYGYTF	TGTGCCACCAGTGGAGGCTATGGCTACACCTTC
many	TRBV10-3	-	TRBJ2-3	CAISESGRGDTDTQYF	TGTGCCATCAGTGAGTCAGGGCGGGGTGACACAGATACGCAGTATTTT
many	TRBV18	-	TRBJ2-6	CASSPGGAGANVLTF	TGTGCCAGCTCACCAGGAGGGGCTGGGGCCAACGTCCTGACTTTC
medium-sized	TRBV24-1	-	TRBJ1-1	CATRQDHEAFF	TGTGCCACCAGACAGGACCATGAAGCTTTCTTT
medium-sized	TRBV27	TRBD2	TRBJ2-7	CASSGTSGAYEQYF	TGTGCCAGCAGTGGGACTAGCGGGGCCTACGAGCAGTACTTC
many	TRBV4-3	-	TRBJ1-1	CASSQENLRGNTEAFF	TGCGCCAGCAGCCAAGAGAATTTGAGGGGCAACACTGAAGCTTTCTTT
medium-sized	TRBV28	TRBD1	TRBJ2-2	CASSFWDRENTGELFF	TGTGCCAGCAGTTTCTGGGACAGGGAAAACACCGGGGAGCTGTTTTTT
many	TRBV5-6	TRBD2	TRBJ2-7	CASSLGLAGPWNEQYF	TGTGCCAGCAGCTTGGGGTTAGCGGGACCCTGGAACGAGCAGTACTTC